The 5 T cell receptor beta chains given below trace back to one sample, sequenced in a study of CD8+CD57+ T cells in acquired aplastic anemia. CD8+CD57+ cell expansion had been shown by flow cytometry in patients chosen for sequencing. Genomic DNA served as template for TCR beta VDJ and CDR3 profiling. TCRdb reanalysed the reads using MiXCR and keeps one entry per CDR3 protein. The data contain roughly 150,000 distinct CDR3 sequences, less than 60% of them singletons. The sample taken for sequencing was sorted CD4+, CD8+, or CD8+CD57+ T cells (not recorded which) from PBMCs. These receptors came from a human donor with aplastic anemia.

This clonotype showed up many times. Here the CDR3 reads CASSIDRVRTGELFF. CDR3 sequence (DNA): TGTGCCAGTAGTATCGACAGGGTGAGGACCGGGGAGCTGTTTTTT. This rearrangement joins TRBV19 to TRBJ2-2; 7 positions agree with TRBD1. Germline V lookup: CDR1 LNHDA, CDR2 SQIVND (reference sequence). This CDR3 spans 15 amino acids. Trimming took 3 bases from V and 5 from J; bases not matched to a gene: 6.

This clonotype came up many times. The chain is built from TRBV20-1 and TRBJ1-6, with D possibly matching TRBD1 (6 bases). The V end was cut by 2 bases, the J end by 2 bases, with 10 bases between. The CDR3 consists of 15 residues. Germline assignment: CDR1 DFQATT and CDR2 SNEGSKA (reference sequence). CDR3 loop: CSARPRGTYNSPLHF. DNA for the CDR3: TGCAGTGCTAGACCCAGGGGTACCTATAATTCACCCCTCCACTTT.

This chain links TRBV10-2 with TRBJ1-5; D uncertain. The germline V gene encodes CDR1 WSHSY and CDR2 SAAADI. The CDR3 is 12 residues long. The germline V and J ends were trimmed by 0 bases and 4 bases, with 1 base remaining between them. The CDR3 DNA follows: TGCGCCAGCAGTGAGTCAAATCAGCCCCAGCATTTT. Translated, it gives CASSESNQPQHF.

This clonotype was seen repeatedly, ten times or more. The chain links TRBV6-1 to TRBJ1-3; D gene unclear. This CDR3 is built from 13 residues. Trimming left V 1 base short and J 3 bases short, with 4 bases between. CDR1 is MNHNS and CDR2 is SASEGT in the germline V gene. CDR3 bases: TGTGCCAGCAGTGAAGAGGTTGGAAACACCATATATTTT. This translates into CASSEEVGNTIYF.

With regard to this clonotype: A junction boundary mismatches the germline segment, possibly from a read error. The chain employs TRBV15 and TRBJ1-2; 8 bases line up with TRBD1. Germline V CDR1 and CDR2: LNHNV, YYDKDF (reference sequence). CDR3 length: 15 residues. CDR3 sequence: CATSTTGTGIYSYTF. In DNA form, the CDR3 reads TGTGCCACCAGCACCACCGGGACAGGAATCTATAGCTACACCTTC. The full variable domain, in which reference TRBV15 and TRBJ1-2 provide the parts outside the CDR3, is DAMVIQNPRYQVTQFGKPVTLSCSQTLNHNVMYWYQQKSSQAPKLLFHYYDKDFNNEADTPDNFQSRRPNTSFCFLDIRSPGLGDTAMYLCATSTTGTGIYSYTFGSGTRLTVV.